This T cell receptor (beta chain) originates from a study of blood T cell repertoires in COVID-19. Study-wide background: Italy, Spain and the United States were the sources of the convalescent and acute COVID-19 samples. In each case, the material was cDNA or gDNA derived from T cells, B-cell-depleted T cells, or PBMCs.

The germline V gene has CDR1 LNHDA and CDR2 SQIVND (reference sequence). This CDR3 contains 16 residues. V shed 3 bases and J shed 0 bases, with 12 bases lying between them. As handled by the study authors: Estimated nucleated cell counts came from reference gene primer amplification. TCRdb's copy holds only in-frame clones and misses some; the assay was immunoSEQ multiplex PCR. V and J calls plus clone size are reproduced from that table; the DNA served to infer D and trimming. The data contain under 250,000 clones, roughly 82% of them seen just once; the ten biggest clones take up about 4.5%. The sequence was collected from a woman in her seventies with acute or convalescent COVID-19. The chain is built from TRBV19 and TRBJ1-3, with D possibly being TRBD1 (5 bases). The sequenced material came from peripheral blood. CDR3 DNA: TGTGCCAGTAGTATGGGGACTCTGAACTCTGGAAACACCATATATTTT. It translates to CASSMGTLNSGNTIYF.